This entry lists 26 T cell receptor beta chains sequenced from one sample in a study of blood T cell repertoires in COVID-19 (dated by TCRdb to 2020 to 2022). Library preparation was by the immunoSEQ multiplex PCR assay. The immuneACCESS repertoire file appears here via TCRdb, limited to in-frame rearrangements. These files lack a portion of the clones; in checked studies, under half of the deficit traces to unresolved V genes, and the cause of the others is not known. The sample has 650,000 to 800,000 clones on record, 80% to 90% of them singletons. The top ten hold over 0.2% of the sample. Sequenced sample: peripheral blood. The receptors here all came from a woman aged 18-29 years with acute or convalescent COVID-19.

The chain carries TRBV6-5 and TRBJ1-2; TRBD1 matches 7 bases. There are 15 residues in the CDR3. Germline CDR1 MNHEY, CDR2 SVGAGI. V dropped 4 bases and J dropped 0; count of bases not matched to a gene: 5. CDR3 amino acids: CASSLSGGPNYGYTF. CDR3 DNA: TGTGCCAGCAGTTTATCAGGGGGGCCTAACTATGGCTACACCTTC.

A remark on this clone: The sample carries other DNA sequences with the same CDR3. V is TRBV18 and J is TRBJ2-7, with D possibly being TRBD1 (5 bases). The CDR3 has 12 amino acids. Trimming stripped 2 bases from V and 3 bases from J, with 5 bases between. From germline, CDR1 is KGHSH and CDR2 LQKENI. The CDR3 bases are TGTGCCAGCTCACCAGACAGCTACGAGCAGTACTTC. It encodes CASSPDSYEQYF.

V is TRBV18 and J is TRBJ1-2; D remains ambiguous. There are 14 residues in the CDR3. V was trimmed by 2 bases and J by 4 bases, leaving 11 bases between them. CDR1 is KGHSH and CDR2 is LQKENI in the germline V gene. Here the CDR3 DNA reads TGTGCCAGCTCACCAGATGACAACCTCTATGGCTACACCTTC. Its protein is CASSPDDNLYGYTF.

The V and J genes are TRBV7-3 and TRBJ2-3; D not certain. CDR3 size: 13 residues. CDR1 SGHTA and CDR2 FQGTGA come from the germline V gene. Trimming pared 2 bases from V and 4 bases from J, leaving 7 bases between. In DNA, the CDR3 is TGTGCCAGCAGCTTATTGCCAGCAGATACGCAGTATTTT. Translating gives CASSLLPADTQYF. Filled out from reference TRBV7-3 and TRBJ2-3, the complete variable domain reads GAGVSQTPSNKVTEKGKYVELRCDPISGHTALYWYRQSLGQGPEFLIYFQGTGAADDSGLPNDRFFAVRPEGSVSTLKIQRTERGDSAVYLCASSLLPADTQYFGPGTRLTVL.

J is TRBJ1-3 and V is TRBV19; tentatively, D is TRBD1 (5 bases). The germline V and J ends were trimmed by 3 bases and 0 bases, with 12 bases remaining between them. The CDR3 is 16 residues long. Germline-derived CDR1 and CDR2 are LNHDA and SQIVND (reference sequence). The DNA of the CDR3 is TGTGCCAGTAGTATGGTCAGGGCATTCTCTGGAAACACCATATATTTT. This gives the protein CASSMVRAFSGNTIYF. Drawing the rest from reference TRBV19 and TRBJ1-3, the complete variable domain is DGGITQSPKYLFRKEGQNVTLSCEQNLNHDAMYWYRQDPGQGLRLIYYSQIVNDFQKGDIAEGYSVSREKKESFPLTVTSAQKNPTAFYLCASSMVRAFSGNTIYFGEGSWLTVV.

This chain links TRBV6-2 or TRBV6-3 with TRBJ2-7, with D possibly matching TRBD1 (6 bases). CDR1 is MNHEY, CDR2 SVGEGT, per germline. The CDR3 runs 17 residues. Trimming removed 0 bases from V and 4 bases from J, with 19 bases in between. In nucleotides, the CDR3 is TGTGCCAGCAGTTACTCTGGGTACAGGGTAATTGATTACGAGCAGTACTTC. It specifies CASSYSGYRVIDYEQYF.

This clone was seen only once. The gene calls are TRBV7-9 and TRBJ1-2; no firm D call. Germline V gene sequence: CDR1 SEHNR, CDR2 FQNEAQ (reference sequence). The CDR3 is made up of 14 amino acids. V lost 1 base, J lost 2 bases, and 8 bases lay in between. CDR3 nucleotide sequence: TGTGCCAGCAGCTTAGACGGGATCAACTATGGCTACACCTTC. Its translation: CASSLDGINYGYTF.

The CDR3 spells CASSVGRLLGRETQYF. CDR3 DNA: TGTGCCAGCAGCGTAGGACGCCTCTTGGGGCGAGAGACCCAGTACTTC. The chain carries TRBV9 and TRBJ2-5; a weak D match, TRBD1 (5 bases). V was trimmed by 0 bases and J by 4 bases, leaving 16 bases between them. The CDR3 runs 16 residues. The germline V gene has CDR1 SGDLS and CDR2 YYNGEE. The full variable domain, with the rest looked up from reference TRBV9 and TRBJ2-5, is DSGVTQTPKHLITATGQRVTLRCSPRSGDLSVYWYQQSLDQGLQFLIQYYNGEERAKGNILERFSAQQFPDLHSELNLSSLELGDSALYFCASSVGRLLGRETQYFGPGTRLLVL.

The genes are TRBV13 and TRBJ2-7; 7 nucleotides agree with TRBD1. Germline V CDR1 and CDR2: PRHDT, FYEKMQ (reference sequence). This CDR3 contains 16 residues. V gave up 5 bases and J gave up 3 bases; unmatched junction bases: 13. The CDR3 here is CASSVNEGQLFYEQYF. The CDR3 nucleotides read TGTGCCAGCAGCGTCAATGAGGGACAGCTTTTCTACGAGCAGTACTTC.

The chain joins TRBV6-4 to TRBJ2-2; TRBD1 is a possible D gene (6 bases). Germline-derived CDR1 and CDR2 are MRHNA and SNTAGT. Trimming took off 4 bases at V and 6 bases at J, with 15 bases between the two ends. The CDR3 length is 15 residues. CDR3 DNA: TGTGCCAGCAGTGCCACAGGGTTGTCAGCCGGGGAGCTGTTTTTT. Encoded protein: CASSATGLSAGELFF.

The chain combines TRBV7-8 with TRBJ2-7, with D tentatively TRBD2 (6 bases). This CDR3 has 16 residues. V lost 1 base and J 5 bases, leaving 18 bases between the germline ends. CDR1 is SGHVS, CDR2 FQNEAQ, per germline. The DNA for the CDR3 is TGTGCCAGCAGCTTAGGTCGGAGTAGCGGACGGGACGAGCAGTACTTC. It is translated as CASSLGRSSGRDEQYF. The full variable domain, with the rest looked up from reference TRBV7-8 and TRBJ2-7, is GAGVSQSPRYKVAKRGQDVALRCDPISGHVSLFWYQQALGQGPEFLTYFQNEAQLDKSGLPSDRFFAERPEGSVSTLKIQRTQQEDSAVYLCASSLGRSSGRDEQYFGPGTRLTVT.

The chain employs TRBV1 and TRBJ1-5. TRBV1 is classified as a pseudogene. The CDR3 is 17 residues long. The CDR3 sequence: CTSSQDLENPSNQPQHF. CDR3 sequence (DNA): TGCACCAGCAGCCAAGATCTTGAGAACCCGAGCAATCAGCCCCAGCATTTT.

The V call is TRBV21-1, the J call TRBJ2-7; the DNA was not compared with TRBD2, the D call given in the table. TRBV21-1 is tagged as a pseudogene. CDR3 size: 17 residues. The CDR3 is CASSLTTTRLRGHEQYF. CDR3 sequence (DNA): TGTGCCAGCAGCCTGACCACGACACGGCTGCGGGGCCACGAGCAGTACTTC.

This clone was seen a single time. V is TRBV6-2 or TRBV6-3 and J is TRBJ2-6; D is perhaps TRBD2 (5 bases). Germline V CDR1 and CDR2: MNHEY, SVGEGT. The CDR3 is made up of 17 amino acids. The V end was cut by 0 bases, the J end by 0 bases, with 9 bases between. The CDR3 coding sequence is TGTGCCAGCAGTTACTCGGTTCGGGGCTCTGGGGCCAACGTCCTGACTTTC. Protein sequence: CASSYSVRGSGANVLTF.

The chain links TRBV6-5 to TRBJ1-2, with 12 positions matching TRBD1. This CDR3 has 15 amino acids. Germline V CDR1 and CDR2: MNHEY, SVGAGI. The J segment lost 4 bases and the V segment lost 5 bases, leaving 5 bases of the junction unmatched. This CDR3 is CASSTGTGGGYGYTF. CDR3 nucleotide sequence: TGTGCCAGCAGTACCGGGACAGGGGGCGGCTATGGCTACACCTTC.

The chain is built from TRBV5-6 and TRBJ2-7; D is ambiguous. Trimming took 1 base from V and 0 from J, leaving 11 bases between them. The CDR3 consists of 15 residues. Germline V gene data show CDR1 as SGHDT and CDR2 as YYEEEE. The CDR3: CASSLYQQHSYEQYF. The CDR3 nucleotides are TGTGCCAGCAGCTTGTACCAACAACACTCCTACGAGCAGTACTTC.

J is TRBJ1-2 and V is TRBV3-1 (or the pseudogene TRBV3-2); a weak D match, TRBD1 (6 bases). Germline-derived CDR1 and CDR2 are LGHDT and YNNKEL (reference sequence). The CDR3 runs to 14 residues. The V end was cut by 0 bases, the J end by 6 bases, with 11 bases between. CDR3 nucleotide sequence: TGTGCCAGCAGCCAAGAGTTCTCAGGGGATGGCTACACCTTC. It specifies CASSQEFSGDGYTF.

This chain connects TRBV5-4 to TRBJ1-4; D might be TRBD1 (5 bases). CDR3 length: 15 amino acids. The V and J ends lost 1 base and 8 bases respectively, with 15 bases between them. Germline V gene sequence: CDR1 SGHNT, CDR2 YYREEE (reference sequence). CDR3 amino acids: CASSLKSARVEKLFF. In DNA, the CDR3 is TGTGCCAGCAGCTTGAAGTCCGCCAGGGTAGAAAAACTGTTTTTT.

The chain links TRBV5-8 to TRBJ2-7, with D possibly matching TRBD1 (6 bases). CDR3 length equals 15 residues. With 4 bases removed from V and 1 base from J, the gap between germline ends came to 15 bases. CDR1 and CDR2 from the germline V gene are SGHTS and YDEGEE. The CDR3 loop reads CASSRDILRSYEQYF. The CDR3 DNA reads TGTGCCAGCAGCCGGGACATCCTCCGTTCCTACGAGCAGTACTTC.

The V and J genes are TRBV4-3 and TRBJ1-1; the D gene is possibly TRBD1 (5 bases). The CDR3 has 13 residues. Trimming removed 2 bases from V and 5 bases from J, with 9 bases in between. Germline values: CDR1 LGHNA, CDR2 YSLEER. In nucleotides, the CDR3 is TGCGCCAGCAGCCAAAAGACAGTAACTGAAGCTTTCTTT. Translation gives CASSQKTVTEAFF.

This chain links TRBV19 with TRBJ2-4, with 9 bases identical to TRBD1. CDR3 length equals 16 residues. The J segment lost 0 bases and the V segment lost 10 bases, leaving 10 bases of the junction unmatched. The germline V gene encodes CDR1 LNHDA and CDR2 SQIVND (reference sequence). CDR3 nucleotide sequence: TGTGCCACACGGGACAGGGTACAGTTAGCCAAAAACATTCAGTACTTC. Translating gives CATRDRVQLAKNIQYF. Drawing the rest from reference TRBV19 and TRBJ2-4, the complete variable domain is DGGITQSPKYLFRKEGQNVTLSCEQNLNHDAMYWYRQDPGQGLRLIYYSQIVNDFQKGDIAEGYSVSREKKESFPLTVTSAQKNPTAFYLCATRDRVQLAKNIQYFGAGTRLSVL.

V and J are TRBV12-5 and TRBJ2-7; TRBD1 aligns across 7 bases. Germline CDR1 reads LGHNT; CDR2 reads FRNRAP. Trimming removed 0 bases from V and 1 base from J; junction bases left unmatched: 3. The CDR3 extends over 15 amino acids. CDR3 in amino acids: CASGLVRQGSYEQYF. CDR3 DNA: TGTGCTAGTGGTTTGGTAAGACAGGGATCCTACGAGCAGTACTTC.

The chain has TRBV5-1 and TRBJ2-2; 8 nucleotides agree with TRBD1. There are 15 residues in the CDR3. Per germline, CDR1 SGHRS and CDR2 YFSETQ. J gave up 1 base and V 2 bases, and 1 base lay outside the gene matches. In DNA, the CDR3 is TGCGCCAGCAGCTTAGGGACAGGGAACACCGGGGAGCTGTTTTTT. This sequence encodes CASSLGTGNTGELFF.

The V gene is TRBV5-4, the J gene TRBJ1-1; weak D call: TRBD1 (6 bases). The CDR3 is 15 residues long. CDR1 and CDR2 from the germline V gene are SGHNT and YYREEE (reference sequence). V dropped 0 bases and J dropped 0 bases, with 9 bases sitting between them. CDR3 DNA: TGTGCCAGCAGCTTGGCAACAGGGTTGAACACTGAAGCTTTCTTT. It is translated as CASSLATGLNTEAFF.

The chain couples TRBV7-9 to TRBJ1-3, with D tentatively TRBD1 (5 bases). Between the trimmed V and J ends, which lost 0 bases and 1 base, there was a span of 10 bases. The V gene's germline CDR1 is SEHNR and CDR2 FQNEAQ (reference sequence). CDR3 length: 16 residues. CDR3 region: CASSLAGPQSGNTIYF. The CDR3 region has the DNA TGTGCCAGCAGCTTAGCGGGGCCACAATCTGGAAACACCATATATTTT.

The chain has TRBV7-2 and TRBJ1-4, with D unclear. V shed 3 bases and J shed 8 bases, with 13 bases lying between them. This CDR3 is built from 14 residues. Germline V gene sequence: CDR1 SGHTA, CDR2 FQGNSA. The CDR3 loop reads CASSFGSSGEKLFF. CDR3 DNA sequence: TGTGCCAGCAGCTTCGGGTCATCTGGGGAAAAACTGTTTTTT.